The 11 T cell receptor beta chains listed next were all sequenced from one sample in a study of beta chain features in type 1 diabetes (dated by TCRdb to between 2017 and 2018). For these TCRs, the target antigens are not known. Libraries were constructed by the immunoSEQ multiplex PCR assay. The entire amount of isolated RNA was reverse transcribed using the High Capacity cDNA Reverse Transcription Kit, so the sequenced TCRB transcripts were expressed ones. TCRdb's version of the immuneACCESS table is confined to in-frame rearrangements and falls short of the full clone set. An unresolved V gene accounts for under half of the shortfall where checked; the remainder is of unknown origin. For this sample there are over 100,000 clones; around 17% appear just once. The biggest ten clones account for over 2% of the sample. The paper's findings and limits, for the study overall: Type 1 diabetes patients showed a moderate but significant shortening of TCRB CDR3 length in all four CD4+ subsets.

Sequenced sample: central memory CD4+ T cells from blood. These receptor sequences come from a man aged 25 to 40 with type 1 diabetes.

The genes are TRBV9 and TRBJ1-2; D might be TRBD1 (6 bases). CDR1 SGDLS and CDR2 YYNGEE come from the germline V gene. This CDR3 comprises 15 residues. V lost 0 bases to trimming and J lost 4 bases, with 13 bases between them. CDR3: CASSVAGQPFYGYTF. DNA for the CDR3: TGTGCCAGCAGCGTAGCAGGACAGCCCTTCTATGGCTACACCTTC.

In this sample, this clone turned up a few times. The V gene is TRBV28, the J gene TRBJ2-5; either TRBD1 or TRBD2 may fit D (5 bases each). Trimming pared 7 bases from V and 7 bases from J, leaving 16 bases between. This CDR3 is 13 amino acids long. Germline V gene data show CDR1 as MDHEN and CDR2 as SYDVKM. The CDR3 DNA reads as TGTGCCAGCAACGGGGCTACCGCGGGGACCCAGTACTTC. It is translated as CASNGATAGTQYF. The whole variable domain, remainder taken from reference TRBV28 and TRBJ2-5, is DVKVTQSSRYLVKRTGEKVFLECVQDMDHENMFWYRQDPGLGLRLIYFSYDVKMKEKGDIPEGYSVSREKKERFSLILESASTNQTSMYLCASNGATAGTQYFGPGTRLLVL.

This clone was detected only once. J is TRBJ1-2 and V is TRBV28; TRBD1 aligns across 7 bases. V was pared by 5 bases and J by 8 bases, with 11 bases of the junction left unmatched. The CDR3 consists of 14 residues. Germline values: CDR1 MDHEN, CDR2 SYDVKM. The CDR3 sequence is CASSVLTGPEGYTF. In DNA form, the CDR3 reads TGTGCCAGCAGTGTATTGACAGGGCCTGAGGGCTACACCTTC.

The table lists this clone with a few counts. The rearrangement links TRBV11-2 to TRBJ1-2; D is unclear. This CDR3 has 15 residues. The V gene lost 2 bases and the J gene lost 0 bases, with 10 bases spanning the gap. The germline CDR1 and CDR2 sequences are SGHAT and FQNNGV. CDR3 region: CASSLLGQSNYGYTF. DNA of the CDR3: TGTGCCAGCAGCTTACTCGGCCAGTCTAACTATGGCTACACCTTC.

In this sample, this clone turned up a few times. The V and J genes are TRBV5-4 and TRBJ2-1; no firm D call. This CDR3 contains 14 residues. The germline gives CDR1 SGHNT, CDR2 YYREEE (reference sequence). V shed 3 bases and J shed 4 bases, with 11 bases lying between them. CDR3 region: CASSSPGRYNEQFF. In nucleotides, the CDR3 is TGTGCCAGCAGCTCACCTGGGCGTTACAATGAGCAGTTCTTC.

A note on this clone: In the same sample, other DNA sequences code for this CDR3. The rearrangement uses TRBV9 and TRBJ2-5; a possible D gene is TRBD2 (6 bases). From germline, CDR1 is SGDLS and CDR2 YYNGEE. The V end lost 2 bases, the J end lost 5 bases, and 16 bases lay between the germline ends. The CDR3 is made up of 15 amino acids. CDR3: CASSVRPLGGETQYF. The DNA for the CDR3 is TGTGCCAGCAGCGTGCGGCCTCTAGGAGGGGAGACCCAGTACTTC.

The chain employs TRBV2 and TRBJ2-7; TRBD1 is a possible D gene (6 bases). CDR1 and CDR2 from the germline V gene are SNHLY and FYNNEI. V lost 5 bases, J lost 0 bases, and 11 bases lay in between. This CDR3 region has 14 residues. In DNA, the CDR3 is TGTGCCAGCAGTCAGGACAGATACTCCTACGAGCAGTACTTC. Encoded protein: CASSQDRYSYEQYF.

The CDR3 DNA reads TGTGCCAGCAGCTTAGGACAGTCAGATACGCAGTATTTT. It encodes CASSLGQSDTQYF. The chain is built from TRBV11-3 and TRBJ2-3, with D perhaps TRBD1 (5 bases). The CDR3 is made up of 13 amino acids. CDR1 SGHNT and CDR2 YENEEA come from the germline V gene. V lost 1 base, J lost 4 bases, and 6 bases lay in between.

The chain couples TRBV6-1 to TRBJ2-1; D unclear. V lost 8 bases, J lost 1 base, and 6 bases lay in between. Germline V gene sequence: CDR1 MNHNS, CDR2 SASEGT. The CDR3 is 12 amino acids. CDR3 residues: CASSPSYNEQFF. CDR3 coding DNA: TGTGCCAGCTCCCCTTCCTACAATGAGCAGTTCTTC.

This clone turned up a few times. This chain connects TRBV29-1 to TRBJ2-7, with 9 bases that match TRBD1. This CDR3 contains 14 residues. V shed 5 bases and J 5 bases; nucleotides not matched to a gene: 10. Germline V gives CDR1 SQVTM, CDR2 ANQGSEA. Here the CDR3 reads CSVKGGQGGDEQYF. DNA for the CDR3: TGCAGCGTTAAAGGGGGACAGGGTGGCGACGAGCAGTACTTC.

Here the CDR3 reads CATSLKTSGAETQYF. The CDR3 DNA is TGTGCCACCAGCCTAAAGACTAGCGGTGCGGAGACCCAGTACTTC. The V and J genes are TRBV15 and TRBJ2-5, with 9 bases identical to TRBD2. V shed 5 bases, J shed 5 bases, and the junction held 9 bases outside the gene matches. This CDR3 region has 15 residues. CDR1 and CDR2 from the germline V gene are LNHNV and YYDKDF (reference sequence).